A selection of T cell receptor beta chains follows, all from one sample in a study of blood T cell repertoires in COVID-19. Assay used: immunoSEQ multiplex PCR; TCRdb lists only in-frame clones, some missing. The sample yields tens of thousands of clones, more than 70% seen once. Specimen: peripheral blood. The receptors derive from a human donor in a cohort sampled during active COVID-19. Both conserved end residues are part of each CDR3. The order of the fields is J gene, D gene, clone size, V gene, CDR3 DNA, CDR3 protein. A D gene is named only where the DNA matches it firmly. The size field is filled for only some rows; it gives once, few, many or a size class.

TRBJ1-1,NA,NA,TRBV2,TGTGCCAGCTCCCTCGAATACATGAACACTGAAGCTTTCTTT,CASSLEYMNTEAFF
TRBJ1-2,NA,NA,TRBV16,TGTGCCAGCAGCCAATCAGGCGGTGGCTACACCTTC,CASSQSGGGYTF
TRBJ2-2,TRBD1,NA,TRBV4-1,TGCGCCAGCAGCCAAGCGACAGGGGGCGAAAATTTTTTCGGGGAGCTGTTTTTT,CASSQATGGENFFGELFF
TRBJ2-1,TRBD1,NA,TRBV7-3,TGTGCCAGCAGCCATTATGGGAGACAGGGCTCCTACAATGAGCAGTTCTTC,CASSHYGRQGSYNEQFF
TRBJ2-5,NA,NA,TRBV7-2,TGTGCCAGCAGCCTTACAGCCCTCCAAGAGACCCAGTACTTC,CASSLTALQETQYF
TRBJ2-7,TRBD1,NA,TRBV5-1,TGCGCCAGCAGCTTGGCTGGACAGGGAAGGGAAGAGCAGTACTTC,CASSLAGQGREEQYF
TRBJ2-5,NA,NA,TRBV2,TGTGCCAGCAGTGAAGCCGAACCGGGACTCCGGTCAAAGGAGACCCAGTACTTC,CASSEAEPGLRSKETQYF
TRBJ1-5,NA,NA,TRBV6-5,TGTGCCAGCAGGGGCAGGGGTGATCAGCCCCAGCATTTT,CASRGRGDQPQHF
TRBJ2-3,TRBD2,NA,TRBV5-1,TGCGCCAGCAGCCCCCGGGGGGGGCTGAGCACAGATACGCAGTATTTT,CASSPRGGLSTDTQYF
TRBJ1-1,NA,NA,TRBV7-2,TGTGCCAGCAGCTTACTGGGGGCAAACACTGAAGCTTTCTTT,CASSLLGANTEAFF
TRBJ2-4,TRBD2,NA,TRBV19,TGTGCCAGTAGTATCGGGGGGTTTGCCAAAAACATTCAGTACTTC,CASSIGGFAKNIQYF
TRBJ2-1,TRBD1,NA,TRBV29-1,TGCAGCGTTGAAACCCAGGGGGCAGGTGAGCAGTTCTTC,CSVETQGAGEQFF
TRBJ2-7,TRBD1,NA,TRBV5-1,TGCGCCAGCAGCTTGGGGCAGGGGGTCACCTACGAGCAGTACTTC,CASSLGQGVTYEQYF
TRBJ2-4,NA,NA,TRBV19,TGTGCCAGTAGGAATGGAGACATTCAGTACTTC,CASRNGDIQYF
TRBJ1-2,TRBD1,NA,TRBV28,TGTGCCAGCAGTTTTGGGGACAGAACCTATGGCTACACCTTC,CASSFGDRTYGYTF
TRBJ2-1,TRBD2,NA,TRBV15,TGTGCCACCAGCGGGACTAGCGGGGGGTCGAGCTCCTACAATGAGCAGTTCTTC,CATSGTSGGSSSYNEQFF
TRBJ2-3,TRBD2,NA,TRBV14,TGTGCCAGCAGCCATTTCGGGGAGGGCCATAGAGATACGCAGTATTTT,CASSHFGEGHRDTQYF
TRBJ1-1,NA,NA,TRBV7-2,TGTGCCAGCAGCCGCCCGGGGAACACTGAAGCTTTCTTT,CASSRPGNTEAFF
TRBJ2-2,NA,few,TRBV28,TGTGCCAGCAGTCTAAAACCCCAACTGAGCGCCGGGGAGCTGTTTTTT,CASSLKPQLSAGELFF
TRBJ1-5,TRBD1,NA,TRBV10-2,TGCGCCAGCAGGGGACAGCCAAATCAGCCCCAGCATTTT,CASRGQPNQPQHF
TRBJ1-4,TRBD1,once,TRBV6-5,TGTGCGACCAGGAGACAGGGGGCTGAAAAACTGTTTTTT,CATRRQGAEKLFF
TRBJ1-5,NA,NA,TRBV6-1,TGTGCCAGCAGTGAAGCGCAAGTACAGAGTAATCAGCCCCAGCATTTT,CASSEAQVQSNQPQHF
TRBJ1-4,NA,NA,TRBV5-5,TGTGCCAGCAGCTTGGCACAGGGCTTCAAAGAAAAACTGTTTTTT,CASSLAQGFKEKLFF
TRBJ1-2,TRBD1,once,TRBV14,TGTGCCAGCAGCCGCTACACAGGGGGCTATGGCTACACCTTC,CASSRYTGGYGYTF
TRBJ2-1,TRBD2,few,TRBV4-2,TGTGCCAGCAGCCAAGACAGCGGGGCCTCCAATGAGCAGTTCTTC,CASSQDSGASNEQFF
TRBJ1-3,TRBD1,few,TRBV4-1,TGCGCCAGCAGCCGAACCTTGGACAGGGCCTCTGGAAACACCATATATTTT,CASSRTLDRASGNTIYF
TRBJ2-7,TRBD1,NA,TRBV6-2/TRBV6-3,TGTGCCAGCAGTCAAGGTGGCCCGGGACAGGGCTCCTACGAGCAGTACTTC,CASSQGGPGQGSYEQYF
TRBJ2-1,TRBD2,NA,TRBV7-9,TGTGCCAGCAGCTTACAAGGACTAGCAGGCAATGAGCAGTTCTTC,CASSLQGLAGNEQFF
TRBJ1-5,NA,few,TRBV5-1,TGCGCCAGCAGCGAACAAGGGGGCAATCAGCCCCAGCATTTT,CASSEQGGNQPQHF
TRBJ1-1,NA,NA,TRBV25-1,TGTGCCAGCAGTGAAATCGGGGAGTCGGCGACCATGAACACTGAAGCTTTCTTT,CASSEIGESATMNTEAFF
TRBJ2-5,TRBD1,once,TRBV5-1,TGCGCCAGCAGCTGGGGGACAGGGGCACCCGAGACCCAGTACTTC,CASSWGTGAPETQYF